The 16 T cell receptor beta chains reported below all come from one sample, sequenced in a study of OX40 agonist ivuxolimab in advanced cancers. Generated by immunoSEQ multiplex PCR, the TCRdb table keeps only in-frame clones and is missing some. The profile shows fewer than 80,000 clones, approximately 92% of them singletons. Sample: CD4+ or CD8+ T cells sorted from blood, taken in a trial of the OX40 agonist ivuxolimab. The receptors shown here come from an adult with an advanced solid tumor such as melanoma, head and neck, liver or kidney cancer.

The chain joins TRBV10-2 to TRBJ2-5; 9 bases map to TRBD1. The CDR3 is made up of 15 amino acids. Germline-derived CDR1 and CDR2 are WSHSY and SAAADI. The V gene end was trimmed by 3 bases and the J gene end by 5 bases; junction bases not matched to a gene: 7. CDR3 sequence reads: CASSDLDRGWETQYF. The CDR3 coding sequence is TGCGCCAGCAGTGATCTGGACAGGGGTTGGGAGACCCAGTACTTC.

The chain has TRBV27 and TRBJ2-7; a weak D match, TRBD2 (6 bases). CDR3 length: 14 residues. The germline V gene has CDR1 MNHEY and CDR2 SMNVEV (reference sequence). Trimming took off 5 bases at V and 2 bases at J, with 13 bases between the two ends. The chain's CDR3 is CASSALATAYEQYF. DNA for the CDR3: TGTGCCAGCAGTGCCCTAGCGACCGCCTACGAGCAGTACTTC.

The chain combines TRBV2 with TRBJ1-4, with 8 bases lining up with TRBD1. The germline V gene encodes CDR1 SNHLY and CDR2 FYNNEI. The length of the CDR3 is 17 residues. The ends lost 10 bases at V and 1 base at J; junction bases unmatched: 14. CDR3 DNA: TGTGCCACCTACCAAGGCGGACAGGGTCAAACTAATGAAAAACTGTTTTTT. Protein product: CATYQGGQGQTNEKLFF.

The V and J genes are TRBV9 and TRBJ2-3, with D unclear. The germline gives CDR1 SGDLS, CDR2 YYNGEE. The CDR3 totals 14 residues. Between the trimmed V and J ends, which lost 0 bases and 4 bases, there was a span of 9 bases. CDR3 DNA: TGTGCCAGCAGCGTAGGTGGACGAGCAGATACGCAGTATTTT. Its translation is CASSVGGRADTQYF.

The chain employs TRBV6-1 and TRBJ1-3; TRBD1 matches at 7 bases. Looked up from germline, CDR1 is MNHNS and CDR2 is SASEGT. The V segment lost 0 bases and the J segment 8 bases; nucleotides outside the gene matches: 7. There are 15 residues in the CDR3. The CDR3 reads CASSEAQGTEYTIYF. The CDR3 DNA reads TGTGCCAGCAGTGAAGCTCAAGGGACAGAGTACACCATATATTTT.

This clone came up once. The V gene is TRBV19, the J gene TRBJ1-5; 7 positions match TRBD1. The length of the CDR3 is 14 residues. Trimming took 4 bases from V and 4 from J; bases not matched to a gene: 4. The V gene's germline CDR1 is LNHDA and CDR2 SQIVND (reference sequence). The CDR3 spells CASSRDSPNQPQHF. CDR3 nucleotides: TGTGCCAGTAGTAGGGACAGCCCTAATCAGCCCCAGCATTTT.

The rearrangement links TRBV2 to TRBJ2-1, with 9 bases lining up with TRBD1. The CDR3 is 16 amino acids. The V gene end was trimmed by 7 bases and the J gene end by 4 bases; junction bases not matched to a gene: 11. Germline V lookup: CDR1 SNHLY, CDR2 FYNNEI. CDR3 nucleotide sequence: TGTGCCAGCAAAGGGGAACCGGGACAGGGTTACAATGAGCAGTTCTTC. Amino acid sequence: CASKGEPGQGYNEQFF.

The chain carries TRBV29-1 and TRBJ2-7; D may be TRBD2 (5 bases). This CDR3 has 14 residues. The V gene's germline CDR1 is SQVTM and CDR2 ANQGSEA. V lost 4 bases to trimming and J lost 4 bases, with 17 bases between them. Here the CDR3 reads CSVVAGRHTYEQYF. The CDR3 bases are TGCAGCGTTGTGGCGGGTAGGCATACTTACGAGCAGTACTTC.

The rearrangement uses TRBV27 and TRBJ2-7; unclear D gene. CDR3 length: 12 residues. Deletions cut 2 bases from V and 3 bases from J, with 5 bases between. Germline-derived CDR1 and CDR2 are MNHEY and SMNVEV (reference sequence). DNA for the CDR3: TGTGCCAGCAGTTTACGAGGCTACGAGCAGTACTTC. Translated, it gives CASSLRGYEQYF.

The genes are TRBV27 and TRBJ2-7, with TRBD2 as a possible D gene (6 bases). The length of the CDR3 is 16 residues. CDR1 MNHEY and CDR2 SMNVEV come from the germline V gene (reference sequence). V was pared by 0 bases and J by 0 bases, with 12 bases between. The CDR3 spells CASSLSVGGLSYEQYF. The CDR3 nucleotides are TGTGCCAGCAGTTTATCTGTGGGAGGCCTCTCCTACGAGCAGTACTTC.

This sequence joins TRBV27 and TRBJ2-7, with 11 bases lining up with TRBD2. The CDR3 is 15 amino acids. V gave up 5 bases and J gave up 11 bases; unmatched junction bases: 14. Germline-derived CDR1 and CDR2 are MNHEY and SMNVEV (reference sequence). CDR3 residues: CASSARLAGQEAEYF. The CDR3 DNA sequence: TGTGCCAGCAGTGCCCGACTAGCGGGGCAAGAGGCGGAGTACTTC.

Only a few counts were recorded for this clone. V usage is TRBV28 and J usage is TRBJ1-1; 7 nucleotides agree with TRBD1. The CDR3 runs to 12 residues. CDR1 is MDHEN and CDR2 is SYDVKM in the germline V gene. V lost 3 bases, J lost 6 bases, and 1 base stayed unmatched. The CDR3 loop reads CASSLGTAEAFF. CDR3 nucleotide sequence: TGTGCCAGCAGTTTGGGGACAGCTGAAGCTTTCTTT. The whole variable domain, filled in from reference TRBV28 and TRBJ1-1, reads DVKVTQSSRYLVKRTGEKVFLECVQDMDHENMFWYRQDPGLGLRLIYFSYDVKMKEKGDIPEGYSVSREKKERFSLILESASTNQTSMYLCASSLGTAEAFFGQGTRLTVV.

The chain has TRBV5-5 and TRBJ2-1; D is undetermined. The CDR3 contains 13 residues. Trimming left V 4 bases short and J 4 bases short, with 9 bases between. Germline CDR1 is SGHKS and CDR2 is YYEKEE (reference sequence). CDR3 in DNA: TGTGCCAGCAGCCAAGATCGATACAATGAGCAGTTCTTC. Encoded protein: CASSQDRYNEQFF.

The chain carries TRBV27 and TRBJ2-2, with D perhaps matching TRBD1 or TRBD2 (5 bases each). V dropped 3 bases and J dropped 1 base, with 6 bases sitting between them. From germline, CDR1 is MNHEY and CDR2 SMNVEV (reference sequence). This CDR3 spans 14 amino acids. CDR3 amino acids: CASSFGGNTGELFF. The CDR3 coding sequence is TGTGCCAGCAGTTTTGGGGGGAACACCGGGGAGCTGTTTTTT.

In its sample, this clone was seen a few times. The chain joins TRBV29-1 to TRBJ2-3; D is undetermined. Germline V gene sequence: CDR1 SQVTM, CDR2 ANQGSEA. CDR3 size: 10 residues. V dropped 3 bases and J dropped 10 bases, with 8 bases sitting between them. CDR3 sequence reads: CSVEVTAQYF. The CDR3, as DNA: TGCAGCGTTGAGGTAACAGCGCAGTATTTT.

This clone was seen a few times. The chain is built from TRBV29-1 and TRBJ1-1, with TRBD1 matching over 9 bases. CDR3 length: 14 residues. With V trimmed by 6 bases and J by 2 bases, 7 bases remained unmatched. In germline, CDR1 is SQVTM, CDR2 ANQGSEA. CDR3 sequence: CSVAGTGSNTEAFF. CDR3 sequence (DNA): TGCAGCGTAGCCGGGACAGGGAGTAACACTGAAGCTTTCTTT.